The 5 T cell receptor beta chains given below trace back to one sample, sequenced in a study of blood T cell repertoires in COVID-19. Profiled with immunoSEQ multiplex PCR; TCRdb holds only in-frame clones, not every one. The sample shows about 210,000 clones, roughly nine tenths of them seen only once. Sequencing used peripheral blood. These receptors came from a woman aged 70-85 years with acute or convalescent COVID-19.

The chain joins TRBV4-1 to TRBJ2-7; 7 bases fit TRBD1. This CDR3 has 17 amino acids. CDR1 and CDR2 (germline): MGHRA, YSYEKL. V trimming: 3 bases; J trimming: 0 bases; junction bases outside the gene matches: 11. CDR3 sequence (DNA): TGCGCCAGCAGCCAGGCCCTAGACAGGGCGGACTCCTACGAGCAGTACTTC. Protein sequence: CASSQALDRADSYEQYF.

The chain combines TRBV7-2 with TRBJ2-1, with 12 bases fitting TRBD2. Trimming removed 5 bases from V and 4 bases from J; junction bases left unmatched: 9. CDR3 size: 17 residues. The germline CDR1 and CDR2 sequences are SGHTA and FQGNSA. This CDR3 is CASSIPRTSGTYNEQFF. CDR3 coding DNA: TGTGCCAGCAGCATTCCCCGGACTAGCGGGACTTACAATGAGCAGTTCTTC.

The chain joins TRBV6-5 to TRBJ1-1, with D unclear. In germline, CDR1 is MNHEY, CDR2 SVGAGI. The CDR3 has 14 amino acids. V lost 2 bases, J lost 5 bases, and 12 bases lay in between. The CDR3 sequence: CASSYRLRSTEAFF. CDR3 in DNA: TGTGCCAGCAGTTACCGCCTCCGGAGTACTGAAGCTTTCTTT.

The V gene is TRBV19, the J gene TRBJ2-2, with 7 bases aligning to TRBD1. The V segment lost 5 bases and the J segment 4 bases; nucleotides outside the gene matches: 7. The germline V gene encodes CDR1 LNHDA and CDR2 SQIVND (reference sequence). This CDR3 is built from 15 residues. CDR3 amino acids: CASSPKDRFTGELFF. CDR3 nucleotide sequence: TGTGCCAGTAGTCCAAAGGACAGGTTCACCGGGGAGCTGTTTTTT.

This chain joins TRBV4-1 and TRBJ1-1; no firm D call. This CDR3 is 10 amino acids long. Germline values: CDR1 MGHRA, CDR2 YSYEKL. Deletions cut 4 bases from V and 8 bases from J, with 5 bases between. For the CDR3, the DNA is TGCGCCAGCAGCCGGGCAGAAGCTTTCTTT. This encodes CASSRAEAFF.